These T cell receptor beta chains were read from a single sample in a study of cytomegalovirus exposure and HLA in healthy donors. Clones were read by immunoSEQ multiplex PCR, and TCRdb kept only the in-frame ones, dropping some. The sample records roughly 15,000 clones, roughly 60% being singletons. The material sequenced was PBMCs. These receptors originate from a woman aged 45-65 years in good health and CMV-seropositive. Both conserved end residues are trimmed from each CDR3. Fields, in order: V gene, CDR3 protein.

>TRBV6-6
ASTLGHQGGNTIY
>TRBV2
ASSVQDIGPGYT
>TRBV10-3
AIMVGDHLYNEQF
>TRBV4-1
ASSQESEGAYEQY
>TRBV6-1
ASSHTRGTQETQY
>TRBV7-8
ASSSRTGPRTGELF
>TRBV5-1
ASSLWTGAYEQY
>TRBV30
AWSASGLTYEQY
>TRBV10-1
ASSETGQAHQPQH
>TRBV7-9
ASSLTQGAPGYT
>TRBV6-6
ASNDGSWQTQY
>TRBV4-3
ASSQARGALRDTQY
>TRBV29-1
SADSQGMSKAF
>TRBV4-3
ASSQDTGSQETQY
>TRBV30
ARMDEGIYGYT
>TRBV6-4
ASSDSGWESNEQF
>TRBV6-5
ASRLGLGLSYEQY
>TRBV29-1
SAQRGARTEAF
>TRBV25-1
ASSEDGRSQETQY
>TRBV5-4
ASSLVGQGGFKYEQY
>TRBV15
ATSRGMDTQY
>TRBV6-5
ASSRQHSYEQY
>TRBV7-2
ASSPQVPNTEAF
>TRBV9
ASSVVLTPGRAF
>TRBV12-5
ASGMDVPRDRGFSGANVLT
>TRBV6-6
ASSRWSEAF
>TRBV6-4
ASSVWMTVGGYT
>TRBV29-1
SGIAGGGDTQY
>TRBV7-8
ASSPQGEQF
>TRBV9
ASSGPGRQETQY
>TRBV25-1
ASSTQREINEQF
>TRBV9
ASSVGRGRDYGYT
>TRBV6-1
ASSEIGTGDQY
>TRBV29-1
SVGLGGRGEQY
>TRBV6-5
ASRGTVANYGYT
>TRBV6-5
ASMGNRETQY
>TRBV6-4
ASSDTTGMGGPQH
>TRBV29-1
SVGQSFYEQY
>TRBV29-1
SVGTDYEQY
>TRBV5-1
ASSVQVNTEAF
>TRBV28
ASSAPLAGGETQY
>TRBV9
ASSGRGRGYGYT
>TRBV4-3
ASSQDRLATDTQY
>TRBV7-8
ASSLGTGPQY
>TRBV6-5
ASSSGTGGFYT